The source of this T cell receptor beta chain is a study of identical twins. Unique molecular identifiers were present on the cDNA, which also gained a universal primer site by template switching. TCRdb re-called the 5' RACE reads through MiXCR, storing one row per CDR3 protein. The data show more than 600,000 distinct CDR3 sequences, roughly 18% seen once. As regards this clonotype: Its matching antigen is unknown.

Findings and caveats of the study: Abundant cord blood beta clonotypes carried fewer insertions; memory repertoires showed none. Excess sharing between twins was weaker in beta out-of-frame sequences.

These data also formed part of another study, on T cells expressing NK-cell markers. That work adds: Dominant NKG2C+ clonotype frequencies of about 1.0-7.0% of CD8+ T cells were measured in over 5 donors.

This TCR derives from a woman aged 18-29 years in good health. Sequencing was carried out using PBMCs.

CDR3 amino acids: CSVRPTGSSGNTIYF. CDR3 nucleotides: TGCAGCGTTCGACCTACGGGCAGCTCTGGAAACACCATATATTTT. The J gene is TRBJ1-3, the V gene TRBV29-1, with D unclear. Trimming removed 5 bases from V and 0 bases from J, with 14 bases in between. This CDR3 has 15 residues. The germline gives CDR1 SQVTM, CDR2 ANQGSEA.